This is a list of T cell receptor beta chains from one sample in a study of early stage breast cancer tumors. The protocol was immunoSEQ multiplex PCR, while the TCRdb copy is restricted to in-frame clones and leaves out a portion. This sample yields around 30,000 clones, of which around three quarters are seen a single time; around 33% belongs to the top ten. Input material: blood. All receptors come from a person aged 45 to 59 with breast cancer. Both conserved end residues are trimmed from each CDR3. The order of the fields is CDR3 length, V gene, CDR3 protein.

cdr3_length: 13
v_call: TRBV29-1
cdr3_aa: SVELALSGTDTQY

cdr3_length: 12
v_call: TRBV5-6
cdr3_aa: ASSLAPTSYEQY

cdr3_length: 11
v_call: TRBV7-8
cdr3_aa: ASSFPREDEQY

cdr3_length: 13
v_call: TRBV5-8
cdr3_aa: ASSPGSKPQETQY

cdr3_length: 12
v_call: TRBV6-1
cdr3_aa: ASSERDGGYGYT

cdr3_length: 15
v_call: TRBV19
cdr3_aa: ASSIVGQSSINQPQH

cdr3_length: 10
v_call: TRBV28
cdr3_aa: ASSFNTDTQY

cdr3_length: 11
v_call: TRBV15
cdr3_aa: ATSSRQVNTIY

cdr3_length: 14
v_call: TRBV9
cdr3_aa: ASSPLLTGGLYEQY

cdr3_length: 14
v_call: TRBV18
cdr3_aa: ASSPSSGRIYNEQF

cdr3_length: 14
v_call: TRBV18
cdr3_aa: ASSPFPRGQHYEQY

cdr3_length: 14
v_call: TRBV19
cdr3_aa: ASSIVSVPGANVLT

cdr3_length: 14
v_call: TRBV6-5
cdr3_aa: ASSYSQGAGGETQY

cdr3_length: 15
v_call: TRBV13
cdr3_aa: ASSGRFVQGLQETQY

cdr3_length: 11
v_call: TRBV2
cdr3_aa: ASTDRASYEQY

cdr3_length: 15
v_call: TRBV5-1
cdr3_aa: ASSLAPDRGIRGTQY

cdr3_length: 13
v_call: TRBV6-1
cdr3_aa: ASTPLSTSGSEQY

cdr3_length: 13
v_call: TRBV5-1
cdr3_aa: ASSAAPGGPTEAF

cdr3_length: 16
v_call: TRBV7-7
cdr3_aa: ASSPSAPNVAGMYEQY

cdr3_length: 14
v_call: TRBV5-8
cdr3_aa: ASSSDPGQASYEQY

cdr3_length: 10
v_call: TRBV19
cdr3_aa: ASSMYPNEQF

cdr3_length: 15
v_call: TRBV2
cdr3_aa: ASTRSQASGNTGELF

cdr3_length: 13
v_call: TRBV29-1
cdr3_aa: SVEFPGSGVTEAF

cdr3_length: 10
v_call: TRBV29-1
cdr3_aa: SVHLGSYEQY

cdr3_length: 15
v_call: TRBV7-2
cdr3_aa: ASSPPQLAGVVDTQY

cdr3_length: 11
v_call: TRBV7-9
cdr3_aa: ASSFGNNYGYT

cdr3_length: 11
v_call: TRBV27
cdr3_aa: ASSYSSRETQY

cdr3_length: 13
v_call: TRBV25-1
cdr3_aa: ASSGGGSNTGELF

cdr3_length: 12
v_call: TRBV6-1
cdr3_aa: ASSERPGLLYQY

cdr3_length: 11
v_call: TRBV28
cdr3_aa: ASSFPGDYGYT

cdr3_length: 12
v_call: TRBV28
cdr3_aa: ASSLGTTNYGYT

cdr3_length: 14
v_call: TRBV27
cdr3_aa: ASTPWTGLGGGELF

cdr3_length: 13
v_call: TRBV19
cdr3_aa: ASSKTGFSNQPQH

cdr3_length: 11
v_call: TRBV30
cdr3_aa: AWSRTGVGGYT

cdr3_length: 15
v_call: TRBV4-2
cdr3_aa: ASSQEGTAPGPEKLF

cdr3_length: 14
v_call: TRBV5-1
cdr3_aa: ASSPGRASGHNEQF

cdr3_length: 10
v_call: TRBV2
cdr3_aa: ASRGHKETQY

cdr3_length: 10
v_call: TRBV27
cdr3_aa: ASSLRGQPQH